This passage covers 18 T cell receptor beta chains from one sample sequenced in a study of control samples from healthy donors and cancer patients. Sequencing used immunoSEQ multiplex PCR; TCRdb keeps in-frame clones, though not all of them. The sample records fewer than 95,000 clones, more than 70% being singletons. What was sequenced was blood. The receptor set was obtained from a woman aged 40 to 50 in good health.

Relative to its sample, this clone is medium-sized. The rearrangement links TRBV11-3 to TRBJ1-2; D is possibly TRBD1 (6 bases). Germline V gene sequence: CDR1 SGHNT, CDR2 YENEEA. CDR3 length: 15 amino acids. Deletions cut 6 bases from V and 0 bases from J, with 14 bases between. The CDR3 here is CASSLTGYSNYGYTF. The CDR3 nucleotides are TGTGCCAGCAGTTTGACAGGCTACTCTAACTATGGCTACACCTTC.

This chain uses TRBV2 with TRBJ1-1; 8 nucleotides agree with TRBD1. Trimming took 8 bases from V and 2 from J; bases not matched to a gene: 4. From germline, CDR1 is SNHLY and CDR2 FYNNEI. The CDR3 is 13 residues long. The DNA for the CDR3 is TGTGCCAGCGGGGGACAGGACAACACTGAAGCTTTCTTT. Protein: CASGGQDNTEAFF.

J is TRBJ2-3 and V is TRBV12-3 or TRBV12-4, with unresolved D. The CDR3 covers 12 residues. Trimming took 2 bases from V and 8 from J, leaving 8 bases between them. The CDR3 here is CASSLKAGTQYF. The CDR3 nucleotides read TGTGCCAGCAGTTTAAAGGCAGGTACGCAGTATTTT.

The rearrangement uses TRBV4-3 and TRBJ1-6; D not resolved. In germline, CDR1 is LGHNA, CDR2 YSLEER. Trimming pared 0 bases from V and 2 bases from J, leaving 11 bases between. The CDR3 consists of 17 residues. The CDR3 DNA is TGCGCCAGCAGCCAAGATCTTGAGTTTACCTATAATTCACCCCTCCACTTT. It yields the protein CASSQDLEFTYNSPLHF.

The genes are TRBV20-1 and TRBJ1-2, with D maybe TRBD1 (5 bases). The CDR3 totals 11 residues. CDR1 DFQATT and CDR2 SNEGSKA come from the germline V gene (reference sequence). Deletions cut 6 bases from V and 6 bases from J, with 11 bases between. CDR3 protein: CSAGDSDGYTF. Here the CDR3 DNA reads TGCAGTGCGGGGGATAGCGATGGCTACACCTTC.

The chain has TRBV30 and TRBJ1-5; weak D call: TRBD1 (6 bases). The V gene's germline CDR1 is GTSNPN and CDR2 SVGIG (reference sequence). Trimming removed 1 base at V and 2 bases at J, with 12 bases between. The CDR3 has 15 residues. CDR3 loop: CAWSAGVGGNQPQHF. The CDR3 DNA sequence: TGTGCCTGGAGTGCAGGGGTGGGGGGCAATCAGCCCCAGCATTTT.

V usage is TRBV9 and J usage is TRBJ1-1; TRBD1 matches 7 bases. CDR3 length equals 14 residues. Germline values: CDR1 SGDLS, CDR2 YYNGEE. V was pared by 0 bases and J by 3 bases, with 2 bases of the junction left unmatched. The DNA for the CDR3 is TGTGCCAGCAGCGTAGGAACAGGGGACACTGAAGCTTTCTTT. This translates into CASSVGTGDTEAFF.

J is TRBJ1-6 and V is TRBV12-3 or TRBV12-4; D uncertain. Trimming took off 1 base at V and 10 bases at J, with 8 bases between the two ends. The CDR3 contains 13 residues. The CDR3 loop reads CASSLVGGSPLHF. CDR3 nucleotide sequence: TGTGCCAGCAGTTTAGTGGGTGGGTCACCCCTCCACTTT.

This chain uses TRBV7-8 with TRBJ2-2; D is possibly TRBD1 or TRBD2 (5 bases each). Germline V gives CDR1 SGHVS, CDR2 FQNEAQ. The V end was cut by 5 bases, the J end by 6 bases, with 22 bases between. This CDR3 is built from 17 residues. Here the CDR3 reads CASSESYPGRGAGELFF. The CDR3, as DNA: TGTGCCAGCAGCGAATCTTACCCAGGGAGAGGCGCCGGGGAGCTGTTTTTT.

This rearrangement joins TRBV27 to TRBJ2-7, with D uncertain. V dropped 8 bases and J dropped 0 bases, with 14 bases sitting between them. This CDR3 has 14 amino acids. CDR1 and CDR2 (germline): MNHEY, SMNVEV (reference sequence). CDR3 sequence (DNA): TGTGCCAGCCGAGGACGAATGGGCTCCTACGAGCAGTACTTC. Translating it yields CASRGRMGSYEQYF.

This chain joins TRBV5-1 and TRBJ1-2; no reliable D call. The CDR3 has 14 amino acids. Germline CDR1 is SGHRS and CDR2 is YFSETQ. Trimming pared 1 base from V and 1 base from J, leaving 8 bases between. The DNA for the CDR3 is TGCGCCAGCAGCTTGAGTTCGGTTAACTATGGCTACACCTTC. Protein product: CASSLSSVNYGYTF.

The J gene is TRBJ1-3, the V gene TRBV29-1; no clear D. Germline V gives CDR1 SQVTM, CDR2 ANQGSEA. Trimming left V 2 bases short and J 2 bases short, with 7 bases between. The CDR3 is made up of 13 amino acids. Here the CDR3 DNA reads TGCAGCGTTGAAACGAGGGCTGGAAACACCATATATTTT. This translates into CSVETRAGNTIYF.

The chain links TRBV9 to TRBJ2-3; D gene ambiguous. The CDR3 consists of 15 residues. V gave up 4 bases and J gave up 0 bases, with 12 bases separating them. CDR1 and CDR2 from the germline V gene are SGDLS and YYNGEE. The CDR3 loop is CASSIDIQSTDTQYF. The CDR3 DNA reads TGTGCCAGCAGCATCGACATCCAGAGCACAGATACGCAGTATTTT.

The chain couples TRBV12-3 or TRBV12-4 to TRBJ2-7; 7 nucleotides agree with TRBD2. This CDR3 spans 13 amino acids. V dropped 7 bases and J dropped 4; count of bases not matched to a gene: 7. The CDR3 region has the DNA TGTGCCAGCAATGCGGGGGTCGGATACGAGCAGTACTTC. Encoded protein: CASNAGVGYEQYF.

In its sample, this clone was seen a few times. This chain joins TRBV3-1 (or the pseudogene TRBV3-2) and TRBJ2-1; 7 bases line up with TRBD2. Germline V gene data show CDR1 as LGHDT and CDR2 as YNNKEL (reference sequence). CDR3 length: 16 amino acids. Losses at the gene ends were 4 bases for V and 1 base for J; bases not matched to a gene: 7. As DNA, the CDR3 is TGTGCCAGCAGCCCTTTTACGGGGGGTTCCTACAATGAGCAGTTCTTC. Protein product: CASSPFTGGSYNEQFF.

This clone was observed once. The chain uses TRBV10-3 and TRBJ1-2; perhaps TRBD1 as D (6 bases). CDR1 is ENHRY, CDR2 SYGVKD, per germline. Trimming took off 2 bases at V and 4 bases at J, with 14 bases between the two ends. This CDR3 contains 15 residues. CDR3 DNA sequence: TGTGCCATCAGTGAGCCCTATGGACAGCTCTATGGCTACACCTTC. It translates to CAISEPYGQLYGYTF.

The rearrangement joins TRBV5-1 to TRBJ1-1, with a possible D match to TRBD1 (6 bases). Trimming removed 4 bases at V and 3 bases at J, with 16 bases between. The CDR3 loop spans 15 amino acids. Germline-derived CDR1 and CDR2 are SGHRS and YFSETQ. The CDR3 nucleotides read TGCGCCAGCAGCCCCAAACAGGGTGTGTACACTGAAGCTTTCTTT. Translated: CASSPKQGVYTEAFF.

This chain links TRBV7-2 with TRBJ2-7, with D uncertain. Per germline, CDR1 SGHTA and CDR2 FQGNSA. The CDR3 sequence is 12 residues long. V lost 1 base to trimming and J lost 1 base, with 2 bases between them. Here the CDR3 reads CASSLVSYEQYF. The CDR3, as DNA: TGTGCCAGCAGCTTAGTATCCTACGAGCAGTACTTC.